Below are 2 T cell receptor beta chains sequenced from a single sample in a study of shared clonotypes between healthy human individuals. Naive CD8 cells, CD45RO-negative and positively selected for CCR7, excluded terminally differentiated effector memory CD45RA+ cells. Clones were sequenced by immunoSEQ multiplex PCR, and TCRdb holds only the in-frame ones, with some missing. The table has about 590,000 clones, nearly 97% seen once; the top ten hold over 0.09%. Sequencing was done on a sample of naive CD8+ T cells sorted from blood. The source is a young woman in good health.

For this clone: Germline is not matched at one junction end, which may reflect a read error. The chain recombines TRBV7-9 with TRBJ2-5; tentatively, D is TRBD1 (5 bases). The CDR3 has 16 residues. Germline V CDR1 and CDR2: SEHNR, FQNEAQ (reference sequence). The CDR3 coding sequence is TGTGCCAGCAGCTTTGGGGCCGAACGGGCCCAAGACACCCAGTACTTC. Translated, it gives CASSFGAERAQDTQYF.

The J gene is TRBJ1-6, the V gene TRBV15, with D uncertain. V shed 0 bases and J shed 6 bases, with 15 bases lying between them. Germline V gene data show CDR1 as LNHNV and CDR2 as YYDKDF (reference sequence). CDR3 length equals 17 residues. The CDR3 DNA sequence: TGTGCCACCAGCAGAGAGTATATGGATTTGAGTAATTCACCCCTCCACTTT. The encoded protein is CATSREYMDLSNSPLHF.